This T cell receptor (beta chain) was captured by sequencing in a study of CD8 T cells in ankylosing spondylitis. In its sample, this clonotype was seen a few times. What it recognizes is unknown. Quantitative molecular-barcoded 5'-RACE generated the TCR beta libraries. MiXCR was run by TCRdb on the 5' RACE reads, yielding one entry per CDR3 protein. The profile covers over 95,000 distinct CDR3 sequences, with about 8.3% appearing a single time and 9.9% taken by the ten largest. V shed 2 bases, J shed 2 bases, and the junction held 12 bases outside the gene matches. Germline V gene data show CDR1 as SGHAT and CDR2 as FQNNGV. The CDR3 totals 18 residues. General study results and limits: Researchers reportedly found disease-linked clones significantly enriched in matched ankylosing spondylitis synovial fluid. Earlier studies detected some motif variants in reactive arthritis synovial fluid and blood. Made up of eight highly homologous variants, a TCR beta motif appeared characteristic of ankylosing spondylitis blood.

The TCR sequence derives from a male donor with ankylosing spondylitis or in good health (not recorded which). The V gene is TRBV11-2, the J gene TRBJ2-3, with TRBD2 matching 8 bases. Sequencing used blood, either unsorted or a sorted T cell fraction (not recorded which). The CDR3 here is CASSLRGGASGFTDTQYF. The DNA of the CDR3 is TGTGCCAGCAGCTTAAGGGGGGGGGCTAGCGGGTTCACAGATACGCAGTATTTT.